A single sample is the source of the 7 T cell receptor beta chains below, sequenced in a study of CXCR3-negative and CXCR3-positive naive CD8 T cells. Study-wide points: Higher TRB CDR3 hydrophobicity marked CXCR3-positive naive cells relative to CXCR3-negative naive cells.

The study made its TRB cDNA libraries by 5' RACE, adding UMI labels. From the 5' RACE reads, TCRdb lists one entry per CDR3 protein and no DNA. The listing records about 50,000 distinct CDR3 sequences. For these TCRs, the target antigens are not known. The specimen was naive CXCR3+ CD8+ T cells from blood. The subset here: CD45RO-CCR7+CD27+CD95- naive CD8+ T cells expressing CXCR3 (TNR3+). Source of these receptors: a human donor in good health. Some clones in this sample may be carry-over from other donors' samples.

CDR3 in amino acids: CASSPGLAGPSYNEQFF. J is TRBJ2-1 and V is TRBV18; the D call from TCRdb, TRBD2, cannot be confirmed without DNA. Germline CDR1 KGHSH, CDR2 LQKENI. The CDR3 extends over 17 amino acids.

This rearrangement joins TRBV7-2 to TRBJ2-7; the TRBD2 assignment by TCRdb is unverifiable without DNA. CDR1 and CDR2 (germline): SGHTA, FQGNSA. The CDR3 is 14 residues long. CDR3 protein: CASSFFPGGYEQYF.

The chain uses TRBV7-9 and TRBJ1-2; TCRdb reports TRBD1, a call that lacks DNA to check it against. The CDR3 is 15 amino acids. The germline V gene has CDR1 SEHNR and CDR2 FQNEAQ (reference sequence). CDR3 amino acids: CASSFYRDREYGYTF.

This sequence joins TRBV7-9 and TRBJ1-5; TCRdb's D call of TRBD1 is untestable without DNA. Germline V gives CDR1 SEHNR, CDR2 FQNEAQ (reference sequence). The CDR3 length is 15 residues. The CDR3 here is CASSPTGTSNQPQHF.

This chain connects TRBV20-1 to TRBJ2-2; TCRdb selects TRBD1, and the lack of DNA leaves this call unchecked. The CDR3 sequence is 15 residues long. The germline V gene has CDR1 DFQATT and CDR2 SNEGSKA (reference sequence). The CDR3 loop reads CSARSPDRATGELFF.

The chain recombines TRBV4-3 with TRBJ2-7; absent DNA, TCRdb's TRBD1 call cannot be checked. The CDR3 sequence is 15 residues long. Per the germline V gene, CDR1 is LGHNA and CDR2 is YSLEER. CDR3 sequence: CASSPGQLSSYEQYF.

This chain uses TRBV6-2 or TRBV6-3 with TRBJ2-3. In germline, CDR1 is MNHEY, CDR2 SVGEGT. CDR3 length: 12 residues. This chain's CDR3 is CASLQGTDTQYF.